This TCR beta chain derives from a study of blood T cell repertoires in COVID-19 (dated by TCRdb to between 2020 and 2021). Broadly, across the study: The collaborator samples originated in the United States, Italy and Spain and spanned the acute and convalescent phases of COVID-19. The sample metadata nearly always contained a de-identified subject ID, COVID-19 status, age in years and sex. The prospective study material was composed of cDNA or gDNA derived from T cells, B-cell-depleted T cells, or PBMCs. Samples were obtained from the ongoing ImmuneRACE study (first 160 participants) and from about 1,300 subjects provided by 6 global collaborators. Deeply sampled blood TCRbeta repertoires from subjects exposed to, actively infected with, or recovered from COVID-19 were included in the dataset. The repertoires were released in a freely available public database meant as a resource for research on the immune response to SARS-CoV-2. HLA class I and class II types, where available, came from metadata supplied by the sample provider rather than from assay-based typing.

What the research found in general, with its limitations: How much clinical and demographic metadata was included differed by source and by participant, and the metadata was provided uncurated.

The CDR3 sequence holds 14 residues, the cysteine and phenylalanine included. The retained sequence is limited to the CDR3, 42 bases, with the frame set at the first base. CDR1 and CDR2 are read off the germline V gene (reference sequence) as SGHKS and YYEKEE. Worth noting for this clone: The clone's antigen remains unknown. An end of the junction differs from the germline gene, which may be a read error.

Each collaborating institution followed its own protocols to collect whole blood in K2EDTA tubes. For TCRbeta analysis, collaborator samples were shipped as frozen whole blood, as isolated PBMCs, or as DNA extracted from either sample type. TCRbeta CDR3 regions were amplified from genomic DNA by means of the immunoSEQ Assay, a bias-controlled multiplex PCR. In the paper's pipeline: Within the assay, amplification of reference gene primers was used to estimate how many nucleated cells each sample contained. To quantify the absolute abundance of each unique TCRbeta CDR3 rearrangement, sequence reads were collapsed and filtered. For each sample, productive Simpson clonality was calculated as the square root of Simpson's diversity index across productive rearrangements. The clones in this table, taken by TCRdb from immuneACCESS, are in-frame only. Not every clone is retained; where verified, under half of the shortfall comes from an unresolved V gene, and the cause of the rest is unknown. D and trimming were read from the DNA, whereas the V and J calls and clone size are those reported in that table. The sample includes roughly 100,000 clones, with 85% observed a single time. The top ten hold more than 2% of the sample.

The V and J segments used are TRBV5-5 and TRBJ2-7, with TRBD1 matching 10 junction bases. Sequencing input: peripheral blood. The source of this sequence is a human donor in a cohort sampled during active COVID-19. For the CDR3, the sequence is CASSLGQGSDEQYF. The nucleotide sequence reads TGTGCCAGCAGTTTGGGACAGGGGTCCGACGAGCAGTACTTC.